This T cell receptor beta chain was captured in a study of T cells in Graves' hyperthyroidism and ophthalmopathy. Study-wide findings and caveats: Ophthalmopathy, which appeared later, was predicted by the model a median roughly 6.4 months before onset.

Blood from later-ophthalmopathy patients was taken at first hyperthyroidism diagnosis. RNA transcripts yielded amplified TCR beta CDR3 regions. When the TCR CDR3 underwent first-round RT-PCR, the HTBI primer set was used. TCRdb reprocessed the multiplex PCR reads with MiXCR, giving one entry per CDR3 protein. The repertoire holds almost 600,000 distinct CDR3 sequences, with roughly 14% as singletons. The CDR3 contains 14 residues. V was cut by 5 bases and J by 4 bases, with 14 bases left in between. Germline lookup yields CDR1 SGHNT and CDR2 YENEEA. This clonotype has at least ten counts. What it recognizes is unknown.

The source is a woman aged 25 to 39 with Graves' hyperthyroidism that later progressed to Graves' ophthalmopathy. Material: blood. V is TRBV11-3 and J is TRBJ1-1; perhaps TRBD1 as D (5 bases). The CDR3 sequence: CASSPDGRGTEAFF. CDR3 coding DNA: TGTGCCAGCAGCCCAGATGGGAGGGGCACTGAAGCTTTCTTT. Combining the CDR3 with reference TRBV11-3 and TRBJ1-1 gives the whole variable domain EAGVVQSPRYKIIEKKQPVAFWCNPISGHNTLYWYLQNLGQGPELLIRYENEEAVDDSQLPKDRFSAERLKGVDSTLKIQPAELGDSAVYLCASSPDGRGTEAFFGQGTRLTVV.